Below are 14 T cell receptor beta chains sequenced from a single sample in a study of cytomegalovirus exposure and HLA in healthy donors. With 60 Vbeta and 13 Jbeta primers, the PCR was carried out. Repertoires were generated with immunoSEQ multiplex PCR, while TCRdb's copy carries only in-frame clones and drops some. Of 190,000 or so clones listed, 80% are singletons. Sample: PBMCs. The origin of the receptors is a boy aged 5-17 years in good health and CMV-seronegative.

The chain is built from TRBV6-5 and TRBJ1-1; weak D call: TRBD1 (6 bases). CDR1 is MNHEY, CDR2 SVGAGI, per germline. The V gene lost 6 bases and the J gene lost 1 base, with 12 bases spanning the gap. This CDR3 contains 14 residues. The DNA for the CDR3 is TGTGCCAGCAGGCCGGGGACACAGAACACTGAAGCTTTCTTT. As protein: CASRPGTQNTEAFF.

The rearrangement joins TRBV12-5 to TRBJ2-1, with TRBD2 matching 11 bases. J lost 6 bases, V lost 8 bases, and 9 bases had no gene match. The CDR3 sequence is 15 residues long. Germline lookup yields CDR1 LGHNT and CDR2 FRNRAP. The CDR3 DNA follows: TGTGCTAGTAGTATAGCGGGAGGGTTGGGCAATGAGCAGTTCTTC. Amino acid sequence: CASSIAGGLGNEQFF.

The chain joins TRBV5-1 to TRBJ2-7, with TRBD1 matching 9 bases. The ends lost 2 bases at V and 3 bases at J; junction bases unmatched: 15. Germline lookup yields CDR1 SGHRS and CDR2 YFSETQ. This CDR3 contains 18 residues. CDR3 amino acids: CASSFTSKAKGQGYEQYF. The CDR3 region has the DNA TGCGCCAGCAGCTTTACATCGAAAGCAAAGGGACAGGGCTACGAGCAGTACTTC.

This clone occurred a few times. This chain links TRBV7-9 with TRBJ1-1; D might be TRBD1 (5 bases). Germline V gene data show CDR1 as SEHNR and CDR2 as FQNEAQ (reference sequence). The length of the CDR3 is 15 residues. Trimming removed 2 bases at V and 2 bases at J, with 12 bases between. In nucleotides, the CDR3 is TGTGCCAGCAGCTTAAGGGGATCCGGAAACACTGAAGCTTTCTTT. Translating gives CASSLRGSGNTEAFF.

The chain employs TRBV12-5 and TRBJ1-5; 8 bases line up with TRBD1. Germline CDR1 reads LGHNT; CDR2 reads FRNRAP. The CDR3 is 16 residues long. With V trimmed by 3 bases and J by 0 bases, 4 bases remained unmatched. CDR3 DNA sequence: TGTGCTAGTGGTTTTGGACAGGGCTATAGCAATCAGCCCCAGCATTTT. This encodes CASGFGQGYSNQPQHF.

This clone was counted a few times. This chain connects TRBV30 to TRBJ1-1; D unresolved. CDR1 is GTSNPN, CDR2 SVGIG, per germline (reference sequence). This CDR3 region has 12 residues. V was pared by 3 bases and J by 5 bases, with 10 bases between. Here the CDR3 reads CAWRRQETEAFF. In DNA, the CDR3 is TGTGCCTGGAGGCGACAAGAGACTGAAGCTTTCTTT.

The chain couples TRBV9 to TRBJ1-2; 9 bases are shared with TRBD1. Germline trimming cut 3 bases from V and 8 bases from J; bases unmatched to any gene: 11. This CDR3 contains 15 residues. From germline, CDR1 is SGDLS and CDR2 YYNGEE. In DNA form, the CDR3 reads TGTGCCAGCAGCGCACCCGGCCGGGACAGGGCCGGCTACACCTTC. Amino acids: CASSAPGRDRAGYTF.

The V gene is TRBV5-4, the J gene TRBJ1-2; 10 bases align to TRBD1. This CDR3 has 15 residues. J lost 4 bases, V lost 0 bases, and 3 bases had no gene match. CDR1 is SGHNT and CDR2 is YYREEE in the germline V gene (reference sequence). CDR3 nucleotide sequence: TGTGCCAGCAGCTTGGGGGGACAGGGGTTCTATGGCTACACCTTC. It is translated as CASSLGGQGFYGYTF.

The chain has TRBV6-1 and TRBJ2-7; TRBD2 matches at 11 bases. This CDR3 has 15 residues. Germline CDR1 and CDR2: MNHNS and SASEGT. V trimming: 8 bases; J trimming: 2 bases; junction bases outside the gene matches: 8. CDR3 in amino acids: CASGPGLAATYEQYF. CDR3 bases: TGTGCCAGCGGGCCGGGACTAGCGGCGACCTACGAGCAGTACTTC.

V is TRBV2 and J is TRBJ2-7; TRBD2 matches at 8 bases. The CDR3 runs 12 residues. Germline CDR1 is SNHLY and CDR2 is FYNNEI. V was clipped by 9 bases and J by 4 bases; unmatched bases: 5. The CDR3 protein is CASRGGVYEQYF. CDR3 nucleotide sequence: TGTGCCAGTCGGGGGGGTGTATACGAGCAGTACTTC.

This chain links TRBV6-4 with TRBJ2-5, with D hard to call. V lost 4 bases and J 3 bases, leaving 9 bases between the germline ends. The CDR3 loop spans 13 amino acids. Germline values: CDR1 MRHNA, CDR2 SNTAGT. This CDR3 reads CASSVSDKETQYF. The CDR3, as DNA: TGTGCCAGCAGTGTCAGCGATAAAGAGACCCAGTACTTC.

The genes are TRBV4-3 and TRBJ2-1, with TRBD1 as a possible D gene (6 bases). Germline loops: CDR1 LGHNA, CDR2 YSLEER. The CDR3 sequence is 17 residues long. The V end lost 3 bases, the J end lost 4 bases, and 19 bases lay between the germline ends. CDR3 in amino acids: CASSQGQTTLIYNEQFF. The DNA for the CDR3 is TGCGCCAGCAGCCAGGGACAAACCACACTGATATACAATGAGCAGTTCTTC.

The chain links TRBV4-2 to TRBJ2-2; 8 bases match TRBD2. J lost 1 base, V lost 0 bases, and 4 bases had no gene match. The CDR3 has 17 amino acids. CDR1 is LGHNA, CDR2 YNFKEQ, per germline. CDR3 sequence reads: CASSQDGTSGNTGELFF. The CDR3 DNA is TGTGCCAGCAGCCAAGATGGAACTAGCGGGAACACCGGGGAGCTGTTTTTT.

The genes are TRBV6-5 and TRBJ1-2; D gene uncertain. From germline, CDR1 is MNHEY and CDR2 SVGAGI. This CDR3 comprises 15 residues. Trimming stripped 7 bases from V and 5 bases from J, with 20 bases between. CDR3 sequence (DNA): TGTGCCAGCAAAGGAGGACGGGCCCTTTCTTATGGCTACACCTTC. Amino acids: CASKGGRALSYGYTF.